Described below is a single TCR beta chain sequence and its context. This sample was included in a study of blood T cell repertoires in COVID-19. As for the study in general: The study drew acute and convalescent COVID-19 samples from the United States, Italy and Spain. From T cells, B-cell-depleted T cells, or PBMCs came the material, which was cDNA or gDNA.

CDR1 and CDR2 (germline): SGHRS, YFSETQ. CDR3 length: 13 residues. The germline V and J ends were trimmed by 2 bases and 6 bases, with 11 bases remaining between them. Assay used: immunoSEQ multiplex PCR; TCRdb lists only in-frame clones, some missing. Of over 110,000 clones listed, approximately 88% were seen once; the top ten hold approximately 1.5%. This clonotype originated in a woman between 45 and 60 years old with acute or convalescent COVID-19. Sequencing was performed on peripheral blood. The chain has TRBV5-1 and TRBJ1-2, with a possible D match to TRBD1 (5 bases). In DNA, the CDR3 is TGCGCCAGCAGCTTCCCCCAGGGAAATGGCTACACCTTC. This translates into CASSFPQGNGYTF.